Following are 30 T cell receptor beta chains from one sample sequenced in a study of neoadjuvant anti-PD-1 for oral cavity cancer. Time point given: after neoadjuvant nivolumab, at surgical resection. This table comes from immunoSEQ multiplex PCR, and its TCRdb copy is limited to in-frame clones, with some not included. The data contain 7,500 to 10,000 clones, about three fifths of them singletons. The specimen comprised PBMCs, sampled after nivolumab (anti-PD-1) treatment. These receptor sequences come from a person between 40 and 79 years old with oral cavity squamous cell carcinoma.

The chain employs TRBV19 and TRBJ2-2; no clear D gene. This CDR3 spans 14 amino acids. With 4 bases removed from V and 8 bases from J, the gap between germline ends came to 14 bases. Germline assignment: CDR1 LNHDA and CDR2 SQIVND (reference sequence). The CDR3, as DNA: TGTGCCAGTAGTAGTGGCGCCGTCGAGGGGGAGCTGTTTTTT. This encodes CASSSGAVEGELFF.

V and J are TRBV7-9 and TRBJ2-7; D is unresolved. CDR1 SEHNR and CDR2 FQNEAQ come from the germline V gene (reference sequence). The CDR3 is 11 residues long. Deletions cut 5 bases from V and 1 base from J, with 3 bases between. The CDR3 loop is CASSGSYEQYF. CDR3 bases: TGTGCCAGCAGCGGTTCCTACGAGCAGTACTTC.

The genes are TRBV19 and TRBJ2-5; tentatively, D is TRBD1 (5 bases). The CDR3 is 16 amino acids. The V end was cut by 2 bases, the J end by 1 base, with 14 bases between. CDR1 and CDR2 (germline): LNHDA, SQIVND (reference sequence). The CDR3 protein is CASSIIRAGFQETQYF. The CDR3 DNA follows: TGTGCCAGTAGTATAATCAGGGCAGGGTTCCAAGAGACCCAGTACTTC.

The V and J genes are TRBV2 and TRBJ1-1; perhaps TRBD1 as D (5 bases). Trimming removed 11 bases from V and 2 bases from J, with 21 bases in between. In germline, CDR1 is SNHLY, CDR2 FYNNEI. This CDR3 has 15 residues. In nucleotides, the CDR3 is TGTGCCGGGGCTAGATCGAGGGGACGAAACACTGAAGCTTTCTTT. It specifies CAGARSRGRNTEAFF. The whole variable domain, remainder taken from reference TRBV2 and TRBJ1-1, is EPEVTQTPSHQVTQMGQEVILRCVPISNHLYFYWYRQILGQKVEFLVSFYNNEISEKSEIFDDQFSVERPDGSNFTLKIRSTKLEDSAMYFCAGARSRGRNTEAFFGQGTRLTVV.

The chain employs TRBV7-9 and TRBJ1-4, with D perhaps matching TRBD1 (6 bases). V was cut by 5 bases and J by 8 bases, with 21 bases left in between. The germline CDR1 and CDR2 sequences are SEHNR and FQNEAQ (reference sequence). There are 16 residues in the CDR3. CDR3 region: CASSAGGPGQGEKLFF. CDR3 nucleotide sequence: TGTGCCAGCAGCGCGGGGGGGCCAGGGCAGGGAGAAAAACTGTTTTTT.

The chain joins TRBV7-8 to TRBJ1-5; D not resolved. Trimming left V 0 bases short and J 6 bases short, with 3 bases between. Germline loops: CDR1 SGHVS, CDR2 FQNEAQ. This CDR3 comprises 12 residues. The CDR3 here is CASSLASQPQHF. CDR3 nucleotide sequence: TGTGCCAGCAGCTTAGCGTCTCAGCCCCAGCATTTT. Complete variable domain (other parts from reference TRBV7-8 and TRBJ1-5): GAGVSQSPRYKVAKRGQDVALRCDPISGHVSLFWYQQALGQGPEFLTYFQNEAQLDKSGLPSDRFFAERPEGSVSTLKIQRTQQEDSAVYLCASSLASQPQHFGDGTRLSIL.

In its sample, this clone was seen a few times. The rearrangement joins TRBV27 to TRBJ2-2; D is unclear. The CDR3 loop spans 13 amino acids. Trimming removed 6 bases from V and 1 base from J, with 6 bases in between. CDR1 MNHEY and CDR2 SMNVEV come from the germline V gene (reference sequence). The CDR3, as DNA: TGTGCCAGCAGCATCCTGAACACCGGGGAGCTGTTTTTT. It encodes CASSILNTGELFF.

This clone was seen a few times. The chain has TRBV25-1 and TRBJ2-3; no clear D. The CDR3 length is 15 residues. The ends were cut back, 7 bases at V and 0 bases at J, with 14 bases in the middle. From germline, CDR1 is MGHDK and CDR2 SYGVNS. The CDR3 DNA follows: TGTGCCAGCACCTCTGTTTACGGGAGCACAGATACGCAGTATTTT. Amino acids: CASTSVYGSTDTQYF. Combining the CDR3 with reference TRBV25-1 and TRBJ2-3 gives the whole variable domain EADIYQTPRYLVIGTGKKITLECSQTMGHDKMYWYQQDPGMELHLIHYSYGVNSTEKGDLSSESTVSRIRTEHFPLTLESARPSHTSQYLCASTSVYGSTDTQYFGPGTRLTVL.

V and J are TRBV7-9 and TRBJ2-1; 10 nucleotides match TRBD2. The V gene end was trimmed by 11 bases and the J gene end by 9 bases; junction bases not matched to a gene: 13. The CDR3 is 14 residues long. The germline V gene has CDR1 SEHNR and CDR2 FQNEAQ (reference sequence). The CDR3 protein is CAWGERGGRVEQFF. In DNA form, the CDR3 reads TGTGCCTGGGGTGAGCGGGGGGGCCGGGTTGAGCAGTTCTTC.

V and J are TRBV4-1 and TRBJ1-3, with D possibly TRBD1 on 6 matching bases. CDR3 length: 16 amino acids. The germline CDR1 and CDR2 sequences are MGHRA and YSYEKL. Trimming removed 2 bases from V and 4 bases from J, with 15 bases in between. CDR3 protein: CASSQTQGLGGNTIYF. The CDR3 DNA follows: TGCGCCAGCAGCCAAACCCAGGGGCTGGGGGGAAACACCATATATTTT.

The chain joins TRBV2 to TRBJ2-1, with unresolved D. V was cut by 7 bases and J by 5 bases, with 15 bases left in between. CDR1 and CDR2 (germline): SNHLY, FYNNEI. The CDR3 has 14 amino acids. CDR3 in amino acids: CASTLDVRNNEQFF. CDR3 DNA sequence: TGTGCCAGCACCCTTGACGTTCGAAACAATGAGCAGTTCTTC. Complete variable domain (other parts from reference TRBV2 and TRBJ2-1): EPEVTQTPSHQVTQMGQEVILRCVPISNHLYFYWYRQILGQKVEFLVSFYNNEISEKSEIFDDQFSVERPDGSNFTLKIRSTKLEDSAMYFCASTLDVRNNEQFFGPGTRLTVL.

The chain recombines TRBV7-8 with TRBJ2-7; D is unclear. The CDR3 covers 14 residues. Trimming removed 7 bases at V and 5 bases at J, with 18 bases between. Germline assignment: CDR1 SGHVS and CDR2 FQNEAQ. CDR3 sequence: CASTAAYPLHEQYF. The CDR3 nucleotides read TGTGCCAGCACTGCGGCGTATCCTTTGCACGAGCAGTACTTC. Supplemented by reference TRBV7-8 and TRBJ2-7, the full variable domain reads GAGVSQSPRYKVAKRGQDVALRCDPISGHVSLFWYQQALGQGPEFLTYFQNEAQLDKSGLPSDRFFAERPEGSVSTLKIQRTQQEDSAVYLCASTAAYPLHEQYFGPGTRLTVT.

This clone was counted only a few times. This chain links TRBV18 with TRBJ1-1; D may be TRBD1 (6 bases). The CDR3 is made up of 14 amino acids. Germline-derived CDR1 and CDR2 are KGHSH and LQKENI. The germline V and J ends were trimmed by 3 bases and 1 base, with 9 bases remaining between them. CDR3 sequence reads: CASSPGTKNTEAFF. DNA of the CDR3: TGTGCCAGCTCACCCGGGACAAAGAACACTGAAGCTTTCTTT.

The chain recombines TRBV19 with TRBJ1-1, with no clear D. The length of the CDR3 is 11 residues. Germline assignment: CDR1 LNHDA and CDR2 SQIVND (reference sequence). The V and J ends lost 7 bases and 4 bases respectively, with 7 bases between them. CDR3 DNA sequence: TGTGCCAGTAACTCTCGCACTGAAGCTTTCTTT. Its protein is CASNSRTEAFF.

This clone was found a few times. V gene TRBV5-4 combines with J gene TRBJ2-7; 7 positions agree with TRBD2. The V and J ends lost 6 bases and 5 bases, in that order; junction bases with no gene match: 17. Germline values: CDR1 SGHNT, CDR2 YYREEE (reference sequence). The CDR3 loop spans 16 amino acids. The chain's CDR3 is CASTHWGGVQMDEQYF. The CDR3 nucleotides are TGTGCCAGCACCCACTGGGGGGGGGTGCAGATGGACGAGCAGTACTTC.

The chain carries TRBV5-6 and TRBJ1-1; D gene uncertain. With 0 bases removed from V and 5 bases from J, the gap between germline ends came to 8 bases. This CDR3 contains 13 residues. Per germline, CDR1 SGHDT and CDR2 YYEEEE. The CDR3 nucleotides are TGTGCCAGCAGCTTGGTCAGGAAAACTGAAGCTTTCTTT. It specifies CASSLVRKTEAFF.

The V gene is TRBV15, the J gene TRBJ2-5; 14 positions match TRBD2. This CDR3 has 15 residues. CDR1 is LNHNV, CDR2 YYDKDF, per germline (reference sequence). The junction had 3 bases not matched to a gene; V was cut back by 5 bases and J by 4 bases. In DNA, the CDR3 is TGTGCCACCAGCGTAGGACTAGCGGGAGGAGAGACCCAGTACTTC. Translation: CATSVGLAGGETQYF.

The CDR3 reads CASSLGADNSPLHF. In DNA, the CDR3 is TGTGCCAGCAGCTTAGGGGCAGATAATTCACCCCTCCACTTT. The chain recombines TRBV7-3 with TRBJ1-6; TRBD1 might be the D (5 bases). Looked up from germline, CDR1 is SGHTA and CDR2 is FQGTGA. The CDR3 loop spans 14 amino acids. Between the trimmed V and J ends, which lost 2 bases and 5 bases, there was a span of 7 bases.

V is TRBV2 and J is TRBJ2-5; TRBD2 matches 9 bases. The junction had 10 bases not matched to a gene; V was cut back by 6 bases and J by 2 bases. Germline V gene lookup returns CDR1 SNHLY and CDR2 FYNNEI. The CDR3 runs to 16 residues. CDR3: CASSRPSGGPQETQYF. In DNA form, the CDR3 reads TGTGCCAGCAGCCGCCCGAGCGGGGGGCCGCAAGAGACCCAGTACTTC.

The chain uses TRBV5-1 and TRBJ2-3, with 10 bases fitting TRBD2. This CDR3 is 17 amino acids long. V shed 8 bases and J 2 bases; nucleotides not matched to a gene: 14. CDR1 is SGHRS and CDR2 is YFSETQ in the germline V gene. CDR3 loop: CARTSSGGRPTTDTQYF. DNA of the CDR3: TGCGCCAGAACCTCTAGCGGGGGCCGTCCTACCACAGATACGCAGTATTTT.

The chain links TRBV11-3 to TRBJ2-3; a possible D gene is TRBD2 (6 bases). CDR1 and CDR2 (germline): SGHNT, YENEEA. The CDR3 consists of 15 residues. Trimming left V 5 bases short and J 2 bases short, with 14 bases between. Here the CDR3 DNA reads TGTGCCAGCAGCCCCGGGGGTGGGCCCACAGATACGCAGTATTTT. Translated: CASSPGGGPTDTQYF.

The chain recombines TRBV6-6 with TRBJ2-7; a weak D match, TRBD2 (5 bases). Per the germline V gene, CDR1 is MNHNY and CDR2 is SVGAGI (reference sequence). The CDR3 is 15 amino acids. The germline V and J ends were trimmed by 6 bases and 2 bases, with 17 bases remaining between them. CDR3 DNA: TGTGCCAGCAGCTTTCCTCCACGGGGAACCTACGAGCAGTACTTC. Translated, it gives CASSFPPRGTYEQYF.

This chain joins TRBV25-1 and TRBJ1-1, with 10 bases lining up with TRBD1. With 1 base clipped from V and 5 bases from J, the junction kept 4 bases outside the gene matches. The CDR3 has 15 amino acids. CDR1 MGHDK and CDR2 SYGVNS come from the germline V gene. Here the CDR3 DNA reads TGTGCCAGCAGTGAATTTGGACAGGGGGAGACTGAAGCTTTCTTT. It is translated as CASSEFGQGETEAFF.

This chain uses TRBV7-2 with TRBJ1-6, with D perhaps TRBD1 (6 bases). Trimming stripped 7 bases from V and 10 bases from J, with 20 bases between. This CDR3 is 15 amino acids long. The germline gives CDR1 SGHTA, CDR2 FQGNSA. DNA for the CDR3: TGTGCCAGCACCGGGGGAGGGGGGTGGAAGTCACCCCTCCACTTT. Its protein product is CASTGGGGWKSPLHF.

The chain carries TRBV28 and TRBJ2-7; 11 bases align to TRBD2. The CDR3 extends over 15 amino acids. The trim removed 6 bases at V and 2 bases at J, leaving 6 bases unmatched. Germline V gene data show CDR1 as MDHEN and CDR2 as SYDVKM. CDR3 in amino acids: CASSFRLAGTYEQYF. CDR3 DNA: TGTGCCAGCAGCTTCAGACTAGCGGGAACCTACGAGCAGTACTTC.

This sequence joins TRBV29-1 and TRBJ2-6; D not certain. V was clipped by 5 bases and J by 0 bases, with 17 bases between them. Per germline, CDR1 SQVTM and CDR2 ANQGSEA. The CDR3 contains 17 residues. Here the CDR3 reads CSVILGHLSSGANVLTF. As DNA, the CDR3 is TGCAGCGTTATACTGGGCCACCTCAGCTCTGGGGCCAACGTCCTGACTTTC.

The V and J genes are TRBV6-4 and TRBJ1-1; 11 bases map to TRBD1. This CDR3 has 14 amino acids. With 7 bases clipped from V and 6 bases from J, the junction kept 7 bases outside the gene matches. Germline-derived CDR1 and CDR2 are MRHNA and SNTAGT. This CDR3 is CASMDRGRSAEAFF. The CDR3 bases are TGTGCCAGCATGGACAGGGGGCGAAGCGCTGAAGCTTTCTTT.

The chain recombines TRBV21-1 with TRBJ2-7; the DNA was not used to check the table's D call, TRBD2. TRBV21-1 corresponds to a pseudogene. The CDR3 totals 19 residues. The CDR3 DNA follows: TGTGCCAGCAGCAAAGTATCGGTCGACGAAGGCGGGAGGACGTACGAGCAGTACTTC. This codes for CASSKVSVDEGGRTYEQYF.

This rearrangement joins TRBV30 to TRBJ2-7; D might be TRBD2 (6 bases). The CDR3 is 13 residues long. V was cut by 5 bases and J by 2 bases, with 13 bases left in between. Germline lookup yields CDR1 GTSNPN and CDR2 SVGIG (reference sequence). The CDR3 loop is CAWQLKRAYEQYF. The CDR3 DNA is TGTGCCTGGCAACTAAAGCGGGCCTACGAGCAGTACTTC.

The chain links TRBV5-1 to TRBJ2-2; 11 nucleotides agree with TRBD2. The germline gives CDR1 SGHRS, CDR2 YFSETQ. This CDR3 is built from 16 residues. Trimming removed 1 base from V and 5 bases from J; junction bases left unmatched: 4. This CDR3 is CASSLRASGRTGELFF. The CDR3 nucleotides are TGCGCCAGCAGCTTGCGGGCTAGCGGGAGGACCGGGGAGCTGTTTTTT.